These 22 T cell receptor beta chains originate from one sample sequenced in a study of T cell responses to AZD1222 COVID-19 vaccine. Measured with immunoSEQ multiplex PCR; TCRdb has only the in-frame clones, and not every one. The sample contains about 150,000 clones, about 92% of which appear only once. Material: peripheral blood, obtained on day 0 of AZD1222 vaccination. The receptors originated from an adult in good health.

The chain combines TRBV7-6 with TRBJ1-5, with D maybe TRBD1 (5 bases). Germline V gene data show CDR1 as SGHVS and CDR2 as FNYEAQ. The CDR3 runs to 18 residues. The germline V and J ends were trimmed by 3 bases and 0 bases, with 18 bases remaining between them. Here the CDR3 reads CASSLEPAGRYSNQPQHF. In nucleotides, the CDR3 is TGTGCCAGCAGCTTGGAACCCGCAGGGCGTTATAGCAATCAGCCCCAGCATTTT.

V gene TRBV14 combines with J gene TRBJ2-2; D may be TRBD1 (6 bases). Germline CDR1 SGHDN, CDR2 FVKESK. Trimming pared 4 bases from V and 2 bases from J, leaving 11 bases between. This CDR3 spans 15 amino acids. In nucleotides, the CDR3 is TGTGCCAGCAGCCGACAGGCCCTCAACACCGGGGAGCTGTTTTTT. Translation: CASSRQALNTGELFF.

CDR3 coding DNA: TGTGCCAGCAGTTACGGGAATCAGCCCCAGCATTTT. Translated: CASSYGNQPQHF. The rearrangement joins TRBV12-3 or TRBV12-4 to TRBJ1-5; D is undetermined. V lost 4 bases and J 4 bases, leaving 5 bases between the germline ends. There are 12 residues in the CDR3.

The chain uses TRBV5-6 and TRBJ1-2; D remains unclear. Trimming removed 1 base from V and 5 bases from J, with 9 bases in between. This CDR3 is built from 13 residues. Germline CDR1 is SGHDT and CDR2 is YYEEEE. CDR3 sequence (DNA): TGTGCCAGCAGCTTGCCCGGGATATATGGCTACACCTTC. Protein: CASSLPGIYGYTF.

V gene TRBV6-5 combines with J gene TRBJ1-2; D gene unclear. This CDR3 spans 12 amino acids. Looked up from germline, CDR1 is MNHEY and CDR2 is SVGAGI. The germline V and J ends were trimmed by 1 base and 8 bases, with 8 bases remaining between them. The CDR3 is CASSYLGSGYTF. The CDR3 DNA reads as TGTGCCAGCAGTTACTTGGGGTCCGGCTACACCTTC.

Of note for this clone: Other DNA sequences from this sample encode an identical CDR3 as well. J is TRBJ1-5 and V is TRBV18; D call uncertain. CDR3 size: 13 residues. Germline CDR1 is KGHSH and CDR2 is LQKENI. V lost 3 bases and J lost 0, with 3 bases in between. The CDR3 loop is CASSPSSNQPQHF. CDR3 nucleotide sequence: TGTGCCAGCTCACCCAGTAGCAATCAGCCCCAGCATTTT.

The chain couples TRBV30 to TRBJ1-2; D gene uncertain. Germline assignment: CDR1 GTSNPN and CDR2 SVGIG (reference sequence). The CDR3 spans 12 residues. V gave up 4 bases and J gave up 4 bases, with 10 bases separating them. CDR3 amino acids: CAWNSGLYGYTF. The CDR3 coding sequence is TGTGCCTGGAACTCGGGCCTCTATGGCTACACCTTC.

The chain employs TRBV6-1 and TRBJ1-2; D gene uncertain. The CDR3 is 13 residues long. Trimming stripped 0 bases from V and 8 bases from J, with 10 bases between. Germline V gene lookup returns CDR1 MNHNS and CDR2 SASEGT. As DNA, the CDR3 is TGTGCCAGCAGTGAAGCGCTTCGGTACGGCTACACCTTC. This translates into CASSEALRYGYTF.

The chain has TRBV14 and TRBJ1-4, with 10 nucleotides matching TRBD1. V lost 10 bases to trimming and J lost 10 bases; unmatched junction nucleotides: 9. CDR3 size: 13 residues. Germline V gene lookup returns CDR1 SGHDN and CDR2 FVKESK. The DNA of the CDR3 is TGTGCCACTTCCCGGGACAGGGGAGGAAAACTGTTTTTT. The encoded protein is CATSRDRGGKLFF.

The V call is TRBV19, the J call TRBJ2-5, with TRBD1 matching over 8 bases. Germline V gives CDR1 LNHDA, CDR2 SQIVND (reference sequence). Trimming removed 6 bases from V and 1 base from J; junction bases left unmatched: 7. This CDR3 comprises 15 residues. The CDR3 nucleotides are TGTGCCAGTAGCCCGGGACAGGCCATCCAAGAGACCCAGTACTTC. Translation: CASSPGQAIQETQYF.

This chain links TRBV11-1 with TRBJ1-1, with TRBD1 as a possible D gene (5 bases). The V gene's germline CDR1 is SGHAT and CDR2 FQDESV (reference sequence). The V and J ends lost 5 bases and 4 bases respectively, with 17 bases between them. The CDR3 is made up of 15 amino acids. The CDR3 loop is CASSPKYVGGTEAFF. As DNA, the CDR3 is TGTGCCAGCAGCCCCAAATACGTTGGGGGCACTGAAGCTTTCTTT.

The chain joins TRBV7-8 to TRBJ2-1, with D possibly being TRBD1 or TRBD2 (5 bases each). The CDR3 covers 14 residues. V dropped 2 bases and J dropped 7 bases, with 12 bases sitting between them. Looked up from germline, CDR1 is SGHVS and CDR2 is FQNEAQ. The CDR3 coding sequence is TGTGCCAGCAGCTTAAGACGGGACCGTAATGAGCAGTTCTTC. Amino acids: CASSLRRDRNEQFF.

The V call is TRBV9, the J call TRBJ2-5; D possibly corresponds to TRBD1 (6 bases). V was cut by 2 bases and J by 5 bases, with 16 bases left in between. Germline V gene data show CDR1 as SGDLS and CDR2 as YYNGEE. This CDR3 contains 15 residues. The CDR3 loop reads CASSVGQYGSETQYF. DNA of the CDR3: TGTGCCAGCAGCGTTGGACAGTATGGCTCGGAGACCCAGTACTTC. The full variable domain, its missing parts supplied by reference TRBV9 and TRBJ2-5, is DSGVTQTPKHLITATGQRVTLRCSPRSGDLSVYWYQQSLDQGLQFLIQYYNGEERAKGNILERFSAQQFPDLHSELNLSSLELGDSALYFCASSVGQYGSETQYFGPGTRLLVL.

This clone was counted a single time. The rearrangement joins TRBV4-1 to TRBJ1-3; perhaps TRBD1 as D (6 bases). Trimming stripped 0 bases from V and 0 bases from J, with 15 bases between. The length of the CDR3 is 18 residues. Germline CDR1 is MGHRA and CDR2 is YSYEKL. The CDR3: CASSQDVRGTPSGNTIYF. In DNA form, the CDR3 reads TGCGCCAGCAGCCAAGATGTAAGGGGGACCCCCTCTGGAAACACCATATATTTT.

V and J are TRBV10-3 and TRBJ2-5; 9 bases are shared with TRBD1. V was pared by 4 bases and J by 2 bases, with 5 bases of the junction left unmatched. The CDR3 has 15 residues. Germline loops: CDR1 ENHRY, CDR2 SYGVKD. This CDR3 is CAISAQDRGQETQYF. The CDR3 nucleotides read TGTGCCATCAGTGCCCAGGACAGGGGTCAAGAGACCCAGTACTTC.

The CDR3 nucleotides read TGTGCCAGCAGCTTAGGTAGCGGGGATTACCAGTACTTC. It translates to CASSLGSGDYQYF. V gene TRBV7-6 combines with J gene TRBJ2-5; 8 bases map to TRBD2. Germline loops: CDR1 SGHVS, CDR2 FNYEAQ. The trim removed 1 base at V and 10 bases at J, leaving 5 bases unmatched. CDR3 length: 13 residues.

The chain recombines TRBV7-2 with TRBJ2-7; 10 bases map to TRBD2. V lost 0 bases, J lost 2 bases, and 1 base stayed unmatched. The CDR3 spans 15 residues. CDR1 and CDR2 from the germline V gene are SGHTA and FQGNSA. DNA for the CDR3: TGTGCCAGCAGCTTAGCAGCGGGGGGGGCCTACGAGCAGTACTTC. It is translated as CASSLAAGGAYEQYF.

About this clone: Other DNA sequences within the sample encode an identical CDR3. The gene calls are TRBV6-5 and TRBJ2-7; unclear D gene. Per germline, CDR1 MNHEY and CDR2 SVGAGI. CDR3 length equals 11 residues. Trimming shortened V by 6 bases and J by 2 bases, and 5 bases separated the two germline ends. The CDR3 DNA reads TGTGCCAGCAGCGGAACCTACGAGCAGTACTTC. The encoded protein is CASSGTYEQYF.

The rearrangement uses TRBV7-2 and TRBJ1-5, with D uncertain. The CDR3 is 15 amino acids. The V gene lost 2 bases and the J gene lost 0 bases, with 8 bases spanning the gap. Germline V gene sequence: CDR1 SGHTA, CDR2 FQGNSA. The CDR3 DNA reads TGTGCCAGCAGCTTAACGCGAGATAGCAATCAGCCCCAGCATTTT. It specifies CASSLTRDSNQPQHF. Full variable domain (missing parts from reference TRBV7-2 and TRBJ1-5): GAGVSQSPSNKVTEKGKDVELRCDPISGHTALYWYRQSLGQGLEFLIYFQGNSAPDKSGLPSDRFSAERTGGSVSTLTIQRTQQEDSAVYLCASSLTRDSNQPQHFGDGTRLSIL.

This rearrangement joins TRBV6-1 to TRBJ1-2, with a possible D match to TRBD1 (5 bases). Germline loops: CDR1 MNHNS, CDR2 SASEGT. The V end lost 1 base, the J end lost 4 bases, and 10 bases lay between the germline ends. This CDR3 is 14 amino acids long. The DNA for the CDR3 is TGTGCCAGCAGTGAAGTTCAGGGAACCTATGGCTACACCTTC. Its protein is CASSEVQGTYGYTF.

This clone was observed once. The CDR3 region has the DNA TGCGCCAGCAGCCAGCCCACCCGGGGGGCCGGGGAGCTGTTTTTT. Its protein product is CASSQPTRGAGELFF. The chain joins TRBV4-1 to TRBJ2-2, with 7 nucleotides matching TRBD2. The junction had 7 bases not matched to a gene; V was cut back by 3 bases and J by 6 bases. The germline gives CDR1 MGHRA, CDR2 YSYEKL. This CDR3 contains 15 residues.

The sample holds one count of this clone. A junction boundary mismatches the germline segment, possibly from a read error. The V call is TRBV12-5, the J call TRBJ2-1, with D unresolved. There are 12 residues in the CDR3. CDR1 and CDR2 (germline): LGHNT, FRNRAP. The chain's CDR3 is CASGLNPADNLF. Here the CDR3 DNA reads TGTGCTAGTGGCCTTAATCCCGCCGACAATCTCTTC.